This T cell receptor (beta chain) stems from a study of PD-1 blockade in classical Hodgkin lymphoma. Across the whole study: Treatment was intravenous nivolumab, 3 mg/kg every 2 weeks, until progression.

Study-wide results and limits: Reported findings placed baseline TCR diversity lower in newly diagnosed patients (compared with healthy donors).

Noted time point: cycle 4 day 1 (C4D1), after 5 to 7 weeks of nivolumab. Relapse after autologous stem cell transplantation occurred in every patient, and brentuximab vedotin exposure varied. In regard to this clone: Its cognate antigen is unknown.

The CDR3 is made up of 12 amino acids. The V gene's germline CDR1 is SQVTM and CDR2 ANQGSEA. Measured with immunoSEQ multiplex PCR; TCRdb has only the in-frame clones, and not every one. The data show 41,000 or so clones, with around 69% seen just once and less than 3% held by the top ten. The origin of this receptor is a human donor with classical Hodgkin lymphoma. The source material was peripheral blood mononuclear cells (PBMCs), sampled before the fourth cycle of nivolumab. This sequence joins TRBV29-1 and TRBJ2-5, with 9 nucleotides matching TRBD1. The tail of the sequence fits TRBJ2-7 better, so the J call may be wrong. CDR3 coding DNA: TGCAGCGTACGGACAGGGGCCTACGAGCAGTACTTC. Protein sequence: CSVRTGAYEQYF.